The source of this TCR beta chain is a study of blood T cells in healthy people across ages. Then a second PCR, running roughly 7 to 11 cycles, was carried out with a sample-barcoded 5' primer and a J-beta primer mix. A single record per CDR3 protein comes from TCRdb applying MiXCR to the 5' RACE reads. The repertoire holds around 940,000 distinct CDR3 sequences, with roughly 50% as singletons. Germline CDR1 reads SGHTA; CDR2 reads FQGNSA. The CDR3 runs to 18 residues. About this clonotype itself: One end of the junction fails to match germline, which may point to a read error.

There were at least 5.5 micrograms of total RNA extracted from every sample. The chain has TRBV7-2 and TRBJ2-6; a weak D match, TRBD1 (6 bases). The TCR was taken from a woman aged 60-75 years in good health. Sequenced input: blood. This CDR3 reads CASSLGQGSGAGANVLTF. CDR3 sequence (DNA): TGTGCTAGCAGCTTAGGGCAGGGGTCGGGTGCTGGGGCCAACGTCCTGACTTTC. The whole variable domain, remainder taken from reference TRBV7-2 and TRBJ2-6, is GAGVSQSPSNKVTEKGKDVELRCDPISGHTALYWYRQSLGQGLEFLIYFQGNSAPDKSGLPSDRFSAERTGGSVSTLTIQRTQQEDSAVYLCASSLGQGSGAGANVLTFGAGSRLTVL.